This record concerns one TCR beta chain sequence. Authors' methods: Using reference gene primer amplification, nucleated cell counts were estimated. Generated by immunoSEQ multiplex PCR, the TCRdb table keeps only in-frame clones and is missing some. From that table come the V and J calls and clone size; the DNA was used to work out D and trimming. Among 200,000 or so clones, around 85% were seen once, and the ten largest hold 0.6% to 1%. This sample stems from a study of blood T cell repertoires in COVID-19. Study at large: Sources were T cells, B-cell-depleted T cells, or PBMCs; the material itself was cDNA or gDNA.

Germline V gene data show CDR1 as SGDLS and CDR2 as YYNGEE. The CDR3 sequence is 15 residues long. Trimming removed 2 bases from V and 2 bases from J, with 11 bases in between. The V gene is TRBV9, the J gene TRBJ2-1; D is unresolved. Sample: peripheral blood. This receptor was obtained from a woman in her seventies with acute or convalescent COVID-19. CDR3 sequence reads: CASSVRGDTYNEQFF. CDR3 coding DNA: TGTGCCAGCAGCGTTAGAGGAGATACCTACAATGAGCAGTTCTTC.